A selection of T cell receptor beta chains follows, all from one sample in a study of Ad26.COV2.S vaccination and SARS-CoV-2 variants. The assay was immunoSEQ multiplex PCR, and TCRdb's table has in-frame clones only and misses some. The sample lists 300,000 to 400,000 clones; over 80% were seen once. This specimen consisted of peripheral blood, obtained in a trial of Ad26.COV2.S vaccine versus placebo. All receptors come from a person between 18 and 60 years old who received the Ad26.COV2.S COVID-19 vaccine or a placebo. The CDR3 runs from the conserved cysteine through the conserved F or W.

J | V | CDR3
TRBJ1-1 | TRBV2 | CASSEFAGQTMNTEAFF
TRBJ1-1 | TRBV5-1 | CASSSYRNTEAFF
TRBJ2-3 | TRBV11-3 | CASSQGPTDTQYF
TRBJ1-1 | TRBV19 | CASSRQGETNTEAFF
TRBJ2-5 | TRBV5-1 | CASSLSVKETQYF
TRBJ1-1 | TRBV4-1 | CASSHRQGVDTEAFF
TRBJ2-7 | TRBV6-5 | CASSPGRIYEQYF
TRBJ2-7 | TRBV18 | CASSGTGGFNSVLGEQYF
TRBJ2-7 | TRBV4-2 | CASTGDTPHEQYF
TRBJ2-3 | TRBV5-1 | CASHEGRLAGTDTQYF
TRBJ2-2 | TRBV3-1/TRBV3-2 | CASGTSGGLTGELFF
TRBJ1-4 | TRBV20-1 | CSASRQNEKLFF
TRBJ2-3 | TRBV6-5 | CATQGRVTDTQYF
TRBJ1-1 | TRBV7-9 | CASSLEGAEAFF
TRBJ2-2 | TRBV7-9 | CASSLVRDDGTGELFF
TRBJ1-2 | TRBV7-9 | CASSLGTGGAWGYTF
TRBJ1-1 | TRBV6-5 | CASSILSTEAFF
TRBJ2-2 | TRBV7-6 | CASKTSGGPNTGELFF
TRBJ1-2 | TRBV7-3 | CASSPPDRVGYVSYTF
TRBJ1-1 | TRBV6-5 | CASSYSGGLSGEAFF
TRBJ1-1 | TRBV6-5 | CASSYSNRMNTEAFF
TRBJ1-4 | TRBV6-5 | CASSLGGRTEKLFF
TRBJ2-5 | TRBV7-2 | CASSLGLRETQYF
TRBJ2-2 | TRBV7-2 | CASSLGQNTGELFF
TRBJ2-5 | TRBV4-2 | CASSRDSQETQYF
TRBJ2-7 | TRBV18 | CASSRENSYEQYF
TRBJ1-2 | TRBV30 | CAWSVRPQGGSGYTF
TRBJ1-6 | TRBV7-9 | CASSPDTNSPLHF
TRBJ1-5 | TRBV14 | CASCPLADSNQPQHF
TRBJ2-6 | TRBV18 | CASSPSFSGANVLTF